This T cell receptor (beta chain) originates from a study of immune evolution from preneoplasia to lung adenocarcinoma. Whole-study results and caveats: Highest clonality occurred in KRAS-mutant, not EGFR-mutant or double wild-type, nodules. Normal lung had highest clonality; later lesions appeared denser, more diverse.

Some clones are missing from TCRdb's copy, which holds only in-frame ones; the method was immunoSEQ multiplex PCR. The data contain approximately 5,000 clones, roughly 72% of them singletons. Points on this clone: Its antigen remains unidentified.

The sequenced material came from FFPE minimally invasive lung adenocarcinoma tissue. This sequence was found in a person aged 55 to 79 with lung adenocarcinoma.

CDR3 region: CASSLSPPGQDGYTF. In DNA, the CDR3 is TGTGCCAGCAGCTTAAGCCCTCCGGGACAGGATGGCTACACCTTC. This rearrangement joins TRBV7-3 to TRBJ1-2; TRBD1 agrees at 8 bases. Germline trimming cut 1 base from V and 6 bases from J; bases unmatched to any gene: 7. Germline V gene lookup returns CDR1 SGHTA and CDR2 FQGTGA. The CDR3 totals 15 residues.